This T cell receptor beta chain was captured in a study of CD8 T cells in ankylosing spondylitis. The CDR3 consists of 15 residues. The germline gives CDR1 SEHNR, CDR2 FQNEAQ (reference sequence). V was pared by 2 bases and J by 0 bases, with 9 bases between. Each CDR3 protein gets one entry after TCRdb re-called the 5' RACE reads with MiXCR. Among about 24,000 distinct CDR3 sequences listed, 13% were seen once. The sequence was obtained from a male donor with ankylosing spondylitis or in good health (not recorded which). This sequence joins TRBV7-9 and TRBJ2-3; tentative D call: TRBD1 (6 bases). Sequences were obtained from blood. The CDR3 DNA follows: TGTGCCAGCAGCTTACGGACAGACAGCACAGATACGCAGTATTTT. Protein sequence: CASSLRTDSTDTQYF.